This paragraph covers one T cell receptor (beta chain) sequence. The target antigen is unknown. These data originate in a study of regulatory T cells in long-lasting Graves disease. CDR1 ENHRY and CDR2 SYGVKD come from the germline V gene. The CDR3 length is 12 residues. The V gene lost 6 bases and the J gene lost 4 bases, with 9 bases spanning the gap. As to time point: persistent/refractory GD, antithyroid drugs over 5 years with positive TRAb. The TCR library was made from RNA extracted from PBMCs. Roughly 8.4 milliliters of peripheral blood were drawn into EDTA tubes. Arm-PCR with iRepertoire HTBI primers amplified the CDR3 regions for these TCR beta libraries. TCRdb processed the multiplex PCR reads anew with MiXCR; each CDR3 protein has one entry. The repertoire holds 400,000 to 500,000 distinct CDR3 sequences, with under 25% as singletons. Study-level findings and limits: Gene preferences differed: TRBV28, TRBJ1-2, TRBJ2-5 in persistent cases. Patients with persistent Graves' had lower TCR diversity than newly diagnosed patients.

The specimen comprised peripheral blood mononuclear cells (PBMCs), sampled when the disease was refractory, from a patient treated with antithyroid drugs. This sequence was found in a female donor with Graves disease. The V and J genes are TRBV10-3 and TRBJ2-5; no reliable D call. DNA of the CDR3: TGTGCCATCAGCCCGGGTGGAGAGACCCAGTACTTC. Its protein product is CAISPGGETQYF.